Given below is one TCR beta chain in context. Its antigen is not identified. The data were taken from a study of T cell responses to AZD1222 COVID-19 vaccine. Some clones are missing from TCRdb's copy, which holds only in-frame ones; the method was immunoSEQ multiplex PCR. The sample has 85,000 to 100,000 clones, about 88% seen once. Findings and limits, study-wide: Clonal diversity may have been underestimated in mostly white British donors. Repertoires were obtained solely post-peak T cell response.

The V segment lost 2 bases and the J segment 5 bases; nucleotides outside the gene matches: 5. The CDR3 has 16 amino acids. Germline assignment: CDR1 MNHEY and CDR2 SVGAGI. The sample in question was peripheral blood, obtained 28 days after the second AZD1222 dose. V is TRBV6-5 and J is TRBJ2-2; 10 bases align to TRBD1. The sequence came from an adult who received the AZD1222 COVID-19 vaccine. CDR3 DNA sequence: TGTGCCAGCAGTTACCGGACAGGGGGTATTACCGGGGAGCTGTTTTTT. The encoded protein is CASSYRTGGITGELFF.